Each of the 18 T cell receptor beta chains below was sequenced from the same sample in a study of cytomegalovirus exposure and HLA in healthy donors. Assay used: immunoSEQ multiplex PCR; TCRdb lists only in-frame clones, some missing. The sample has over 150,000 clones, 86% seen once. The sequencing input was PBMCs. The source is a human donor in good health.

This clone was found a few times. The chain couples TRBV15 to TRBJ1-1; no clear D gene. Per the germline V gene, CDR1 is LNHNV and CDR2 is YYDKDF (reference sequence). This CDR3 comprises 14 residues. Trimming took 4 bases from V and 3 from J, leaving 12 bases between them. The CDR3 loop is CATSTLRDDTEAFF. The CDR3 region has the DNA TGTGCCACCAGCACTCTGAGGGATGACACTGAAGCTTTCTTT.

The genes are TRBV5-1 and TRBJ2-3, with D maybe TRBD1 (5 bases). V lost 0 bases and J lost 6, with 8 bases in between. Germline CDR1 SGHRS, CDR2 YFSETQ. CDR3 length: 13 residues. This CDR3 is CASSLAGPDTQYF. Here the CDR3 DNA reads TGCGCCAGCAGCTTGGCAGGGCCCGATACGCAGTATTTT.

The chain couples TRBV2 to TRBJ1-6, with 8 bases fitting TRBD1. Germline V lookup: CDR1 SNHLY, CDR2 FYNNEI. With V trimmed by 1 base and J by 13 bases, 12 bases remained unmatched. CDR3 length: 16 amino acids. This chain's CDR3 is CASSEVTGGVDAPLHF. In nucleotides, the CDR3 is TGTGCCAGCAGTGAAGTAACAGGGGGGGTAGATGCGCCCCTCCACTTT.

This chain's CDR3 is CASGLVLGLAGVDEQFF. The CDR3 DNA follows: TGTGCTAGTGGTTTGGTACTCGGACTAGCGGGAGTGGATGAGCAGTTCTTC. The V gene is TRBV12-5, the J gene TRBJ2-1, with 13 bases aligning to TRBD2. CDR1 and CDR2 (germline): LGHNT, FRNRAP. The CDR3 loop spans 17 amino acids. V lost 0 bases, J lost 8 bases, and 7 bases stayed unmatched.

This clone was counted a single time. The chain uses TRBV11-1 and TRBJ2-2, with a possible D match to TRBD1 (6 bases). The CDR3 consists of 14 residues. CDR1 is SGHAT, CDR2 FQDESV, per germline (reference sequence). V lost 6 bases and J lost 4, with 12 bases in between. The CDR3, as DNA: TGTGCCAGCAGTCAGGGGTCGGCCACCGGGGAGCTGTTTTTT. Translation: CASSQGSATGELFF.

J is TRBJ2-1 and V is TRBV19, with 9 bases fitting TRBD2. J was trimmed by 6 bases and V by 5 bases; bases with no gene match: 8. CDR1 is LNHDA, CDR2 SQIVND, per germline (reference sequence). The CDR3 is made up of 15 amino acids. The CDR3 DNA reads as TGTGCCAGTAGTCGGGCTAGCGGGATTTTCAATGAGCAGTTCTTC. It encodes CASSRASGIFNEQFF.

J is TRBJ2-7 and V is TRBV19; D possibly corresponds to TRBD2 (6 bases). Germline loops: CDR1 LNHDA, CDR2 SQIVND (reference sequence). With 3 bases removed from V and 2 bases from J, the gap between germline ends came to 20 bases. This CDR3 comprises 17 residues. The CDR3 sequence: CASSMVPGLKRTYEQYF. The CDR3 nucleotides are TGTGCCAGTAGTATGGTCCCGGGACTTAAGCGAACCTACGAGCAGTACTTC.

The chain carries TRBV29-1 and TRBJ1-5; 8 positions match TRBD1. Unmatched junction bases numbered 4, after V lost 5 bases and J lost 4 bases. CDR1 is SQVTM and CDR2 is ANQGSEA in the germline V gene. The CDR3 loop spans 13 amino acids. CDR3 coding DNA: TGCAGCGTTTGGACAGGGTTAAATCAGCCCCAGCATTTT. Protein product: CSVWTGLNQPQHF.

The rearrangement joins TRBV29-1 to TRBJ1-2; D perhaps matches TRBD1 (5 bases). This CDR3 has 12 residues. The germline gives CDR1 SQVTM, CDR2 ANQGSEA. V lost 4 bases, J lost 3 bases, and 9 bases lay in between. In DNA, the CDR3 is TGCAGCGTTGGGGTAGGGGACTATGGCTACACCTTC. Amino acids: CSVGVGDYGYTF.

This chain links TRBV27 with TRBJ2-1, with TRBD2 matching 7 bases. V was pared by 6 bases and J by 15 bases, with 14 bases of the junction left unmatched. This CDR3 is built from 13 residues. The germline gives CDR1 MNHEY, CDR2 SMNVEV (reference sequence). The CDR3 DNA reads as TGTGCCAGCAGATCTATACGCGGGGGAGGGTCGTTCTTC. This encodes CASRSIRGGGSFF.

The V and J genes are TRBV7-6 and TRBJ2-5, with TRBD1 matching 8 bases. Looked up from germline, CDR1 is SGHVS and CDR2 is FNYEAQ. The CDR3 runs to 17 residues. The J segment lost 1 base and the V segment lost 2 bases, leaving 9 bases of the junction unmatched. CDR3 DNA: TGTGCCAGCAGCTTAACTCTCCGACAGGGGTTCCAAGAGACCCAGTACTTC. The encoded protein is CASSLTLRQGFQETQYF.

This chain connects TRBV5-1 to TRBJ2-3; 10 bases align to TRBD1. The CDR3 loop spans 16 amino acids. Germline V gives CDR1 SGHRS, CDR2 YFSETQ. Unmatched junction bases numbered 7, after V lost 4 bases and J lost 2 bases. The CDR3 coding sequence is TGCGCCAGCAGCGGCAGGGGACAGGGGTACACAGATACGCAGTATTTT. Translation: CASSGRGQGYTDTQYF. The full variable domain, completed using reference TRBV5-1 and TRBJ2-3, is KAGVTQTPRYLIKTRGQQVTLSCSPISGHRSVSWYQQTPGQGLQFLFEYFSETQRNKGNFPGRFSGRQFSNSRSEMNVSTLELGDSALYLCASSGRGQGYTDTQYFGPGTRLTVL.

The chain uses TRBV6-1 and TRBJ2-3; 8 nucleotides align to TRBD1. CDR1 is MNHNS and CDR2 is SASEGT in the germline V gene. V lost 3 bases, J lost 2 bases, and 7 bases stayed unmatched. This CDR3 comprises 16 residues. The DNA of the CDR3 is TGTGCCAGCAGTGACATCAGGGGGCGGATCACAGATACGCAGTATTTT. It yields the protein CASSDIRGRITDTQYF.

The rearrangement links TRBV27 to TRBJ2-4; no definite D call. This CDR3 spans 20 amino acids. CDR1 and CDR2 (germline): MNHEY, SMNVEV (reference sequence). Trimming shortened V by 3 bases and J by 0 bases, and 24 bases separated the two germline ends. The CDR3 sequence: CASSFVWSTGKGLAKNIQYF. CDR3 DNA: TGTGCCAGCAGTTTTGTTTGGAGTACTGGTAAAGGCCTAGCCAAAAACATTCAGTACTTC.

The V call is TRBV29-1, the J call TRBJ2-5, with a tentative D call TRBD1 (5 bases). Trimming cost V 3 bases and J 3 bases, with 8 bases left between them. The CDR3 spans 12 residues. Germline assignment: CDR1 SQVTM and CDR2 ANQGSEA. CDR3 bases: TGCAGCGTTGAGCAGGGTGAAGAGACCCAGTACTTC. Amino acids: CSVEQGEETQYF.

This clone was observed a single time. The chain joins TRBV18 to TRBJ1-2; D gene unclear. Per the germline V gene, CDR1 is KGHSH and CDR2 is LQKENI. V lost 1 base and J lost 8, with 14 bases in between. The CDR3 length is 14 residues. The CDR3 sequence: CASSPRLGLEGYTF. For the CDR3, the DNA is TGTGCCAGCTCACCACGTCTAGGCCTTGAAGGCTACACCTTC.

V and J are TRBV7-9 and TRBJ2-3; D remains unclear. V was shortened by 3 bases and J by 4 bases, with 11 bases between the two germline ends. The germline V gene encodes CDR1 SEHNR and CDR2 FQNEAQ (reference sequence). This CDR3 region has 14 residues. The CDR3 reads CASSFDQFADTQYF. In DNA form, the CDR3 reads TGTGCCAGCAGCTTTGATCAGTTTGCAGATACGCAGTATTTT.

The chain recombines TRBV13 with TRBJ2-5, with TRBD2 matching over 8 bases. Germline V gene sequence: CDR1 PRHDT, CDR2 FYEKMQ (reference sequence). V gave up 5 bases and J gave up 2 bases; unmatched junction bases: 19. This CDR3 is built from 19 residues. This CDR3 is CASSPQPPPISGGQETQYF. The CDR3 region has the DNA TGTGCCAGCAGCCCACAACCTCCCCCCATAAGCGGGGGTCAAGAGACCCAGTACTTC.